This TCR beta chain was captured in a study of beta chain features in type 1 diabetes. Study findings and constraints: In all four CD4+ subsets, TCRB CDR3 length was significantly, moderately reduced in type 1 diabetes. Cells expressing TCR highly could be over-represented by cDNA sequencing.

Comments on this clone: What it binds is not known.

Researchers reported sorting CD4+ naive, central memory, regulatory and stem cell-like memory cells via CD45RO/CCR7/CD25/CD127/CD95/CD27. The CDR3 has 13 amino acids. Germline V gene sequence: CDR1 ENHRY, CDR2 SYGVKD. Trimming left V 3 bases short and J 7 bases short, with 10 bases between. Since all of the isolated RNA was reverse transcribed, expressed TCRB transcripts were what got sequenced. This table comes from immunoSEQ multiplex PCR, and its TCRdb copy is limited to in-frame clones, with some not included. This sample has 120,000 to 150,000 clones, with more than 10% found just once. The genes are TRBV10-3 and TRBJ2-1, with D perhaps matching TRBD2 (6 bases). Sequenced input: central memory CD4+ T cells from blood. The clonotype comes from a man between 18 and 29 years old with type 1 diabetes. CDR3 protein: CAISEIGGNEQFF. Here the CDR3 DNA reads TGTGCCATCAGTGAAATCGGAGGGAATGAGCAGTTCTTC.